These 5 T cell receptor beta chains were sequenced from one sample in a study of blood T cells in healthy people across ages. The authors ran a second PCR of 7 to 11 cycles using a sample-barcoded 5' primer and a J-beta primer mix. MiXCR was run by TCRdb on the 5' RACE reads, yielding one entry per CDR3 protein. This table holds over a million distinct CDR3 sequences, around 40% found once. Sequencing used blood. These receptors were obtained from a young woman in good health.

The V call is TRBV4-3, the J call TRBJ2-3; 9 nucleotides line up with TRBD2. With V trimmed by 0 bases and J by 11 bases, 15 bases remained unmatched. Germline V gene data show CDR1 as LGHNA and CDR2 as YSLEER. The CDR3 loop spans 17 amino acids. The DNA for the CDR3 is TGCGCCAGCAGCCAAGATTTGCTAGCGGGGACTCACTCCGGGCAGTATTTT. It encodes CASSQDLLAGTHSGQYF.

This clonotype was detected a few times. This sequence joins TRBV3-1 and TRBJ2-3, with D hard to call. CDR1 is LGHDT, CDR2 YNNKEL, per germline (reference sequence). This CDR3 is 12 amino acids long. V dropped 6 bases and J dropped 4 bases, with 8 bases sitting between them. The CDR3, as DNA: TGTGCCAGCAGTCGAAAACCAGATACGCAGTATTTT. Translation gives CASSRKPDTQYF.

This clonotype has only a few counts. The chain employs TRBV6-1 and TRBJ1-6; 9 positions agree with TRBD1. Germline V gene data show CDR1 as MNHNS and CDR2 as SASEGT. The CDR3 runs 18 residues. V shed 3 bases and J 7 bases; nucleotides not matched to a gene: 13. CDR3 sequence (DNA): TGTGCCAGCAGTGACGAGGACCGGGACAGGGATCCCAATTCACCCCTCCACTTT. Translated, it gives CASSDEDRDRDPNSPLHF.

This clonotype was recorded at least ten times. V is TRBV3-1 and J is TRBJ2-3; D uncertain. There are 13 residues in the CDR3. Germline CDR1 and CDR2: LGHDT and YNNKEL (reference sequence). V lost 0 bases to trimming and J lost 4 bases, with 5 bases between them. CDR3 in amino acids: CASSQDRSDTQYF. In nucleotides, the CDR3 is TGTGCCAGCAGCCAAGATCGCTCAGATACGCAGTATTTT.

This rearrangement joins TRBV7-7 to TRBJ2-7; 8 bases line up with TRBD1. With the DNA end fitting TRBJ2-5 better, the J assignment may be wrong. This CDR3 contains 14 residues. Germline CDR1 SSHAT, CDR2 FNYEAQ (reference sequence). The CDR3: CANSPWTGKETQYF. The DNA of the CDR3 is TGTGCTAACAGCCCTTGGACAGGGAAAGAGACCCAGTACTTC.